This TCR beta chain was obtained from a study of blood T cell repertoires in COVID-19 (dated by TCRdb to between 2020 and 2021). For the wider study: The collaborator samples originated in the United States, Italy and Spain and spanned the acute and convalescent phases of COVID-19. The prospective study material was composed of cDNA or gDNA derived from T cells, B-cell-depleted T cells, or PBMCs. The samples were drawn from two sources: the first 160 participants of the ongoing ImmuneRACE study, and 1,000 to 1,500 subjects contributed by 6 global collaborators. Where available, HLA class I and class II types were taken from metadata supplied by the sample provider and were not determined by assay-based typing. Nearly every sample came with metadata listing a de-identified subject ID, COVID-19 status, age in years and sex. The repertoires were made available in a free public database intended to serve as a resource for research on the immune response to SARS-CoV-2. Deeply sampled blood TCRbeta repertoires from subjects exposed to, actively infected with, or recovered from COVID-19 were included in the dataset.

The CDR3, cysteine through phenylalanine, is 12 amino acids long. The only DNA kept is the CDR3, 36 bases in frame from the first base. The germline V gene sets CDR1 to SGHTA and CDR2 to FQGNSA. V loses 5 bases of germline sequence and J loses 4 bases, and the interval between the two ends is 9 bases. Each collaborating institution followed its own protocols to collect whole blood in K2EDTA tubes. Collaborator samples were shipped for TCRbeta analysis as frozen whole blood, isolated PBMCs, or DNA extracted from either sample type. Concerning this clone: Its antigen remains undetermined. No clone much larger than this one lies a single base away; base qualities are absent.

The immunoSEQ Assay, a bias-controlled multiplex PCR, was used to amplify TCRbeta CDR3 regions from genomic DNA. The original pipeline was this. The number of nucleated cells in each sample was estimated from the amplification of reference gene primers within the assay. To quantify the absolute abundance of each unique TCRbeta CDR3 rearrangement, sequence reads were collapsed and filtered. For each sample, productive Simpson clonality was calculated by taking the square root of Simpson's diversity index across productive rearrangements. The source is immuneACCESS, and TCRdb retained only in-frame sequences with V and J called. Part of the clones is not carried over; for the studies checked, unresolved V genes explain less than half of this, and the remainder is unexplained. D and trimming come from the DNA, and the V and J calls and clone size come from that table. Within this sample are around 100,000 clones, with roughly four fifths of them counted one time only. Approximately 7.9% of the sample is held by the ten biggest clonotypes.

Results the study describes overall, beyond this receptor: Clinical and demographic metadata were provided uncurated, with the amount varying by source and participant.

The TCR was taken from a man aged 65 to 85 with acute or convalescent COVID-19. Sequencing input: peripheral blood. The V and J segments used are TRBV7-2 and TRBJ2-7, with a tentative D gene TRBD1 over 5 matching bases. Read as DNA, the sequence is TGTGCCAGCAGCCAGACAGCTTACGAGCAGTACTTC. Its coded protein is CASSQTAYEQYF.